The 27 T cell receptor beta chains in this list originate from one sample, sequenced in a study of cytomegalovirus exposure and HLA in healthy donors. This PCR relied on a set of 60 Vbeta primers and 13 Jbeta primers. Generated by immunoSEQ multiplex PCR, the TCRdb table keeps only in-frame clones and is missing some. Of roughly 220,000 clones in the sample, more than 75% were seen once. The sequenced material came from PBMCs. The origin of the receptors is a woman aged 35 to 49 in good health and CMV-seronegative.

The chain recombines TRBV28 with TRBJ2-4, with 11 nucleotides matching TRBD2. Trimming removed 2 bases from V and 3 bases from J; junction bases left unmatched: 3. There are 16 residues in the CDR3. The germline V gene encodes CDR1 MDHEN and CDR2 SYDVKM. The CDR3 bases are TGTGCCAGCAGTTTACTAGCGGGAGGAGGCAAAAACATTCAGTACTTC. It is translated as CASSLLAGGGKNIQYF.

V is TRBV10-2 and J is TRBJ1-3; a possible D gene is TRBD1 (5 bases). Germline CDR1 WSHSY, CDR2 SAAADI. CDR3 length: 14 residues. Trimming cost V 6 bases and J 0 bases, with 9 bases left between them. Written as DNA, the CDR3 is TGCGCCAGCAGGTCCGGGGGCTCTGGAAACACCATATATTTT. As protein: CASRSGGSGNTIYF.

The V and J genes are TRBV18 and TRBJ1-4; no definite D call. V was trimmed by 0 bases and J by 5 bases, leaving 7 bases between them. Looked up from germline, CDR1 is KGHSH and CDR2 is LQKENI. The CDR3 sequence is 14 residues long. CDR3: CASSPPLRNEKLFF. The CDR3 nucleotides read TGTGCCAGCTCACCACCTCTCAGGAATGAAAAACTGTTTTTT.

The genes are TRBV27 and TRBJ1-2; 7 bases align to TRBD1. Germline V lookup: CDR1 MNHEY, CDR2 SMNVEV (reference sequence). The CDR3 loop spans 18 amino acids. The junction had 23 bases not matched to a gene; V was cut back by 5 bases and J by 8 bases. CDR3 in amino acids: CASSRIPKQGNGGSGYTF. The CDR3 nucleotides are TGTGCCAGCAGTCGGATACCTAAACAGGGGAACGGGGGCAGCGGCTACACCTTC.

This rearrangement joins TRBV4-1 to TRBJ1-6; D unclear. The length of the CDR3 is 15 residues. Between the trimmed V and J ends, which lost 0 bases and 3 bases, there was a span of 6 bases. CDR1 is MGHRA and CDR2 is YSYEKL in the germline V gene. The DNA for the CDR3 is TGCGCCAGCAGCCAAGAGCCAGGCTATAATTCACCCCTCCACTTT. It encodes CASSQEPGYNSPLHF.

The count of this clone is one. The chain recombines TRBV10-2 with TRBJ1-1; no firm D call. Trimming removed 4 bases from V and 2 bases from J, with 5 bases in between. In germline, CDR1 is WSHSY, CDR2 SAAADI. There are 12 residues in the CDR3. CDR3 amino acids: CASSVRNTEAFF. DNA for the CDR3: TGCGCCAGCAGTGTGCGAAACACTGAAGCTTTCTTT.

The rearrangement links TRBV6-1 to TRBJ1-3; 8 bases line up with TRBD1. This CDR3 region has 16 residues. Germline CDR1 MNHNS, CDR2 SASEGT. The V segment lost 3 bases and the J segment 7 bases; nucleotides outside the gene matches: 11. The CDR3 nucleotides are TGTGCCAGCAGTGATGGGACAGGAGAACCTTTGAACACCATATATTTT. Translation: CASSDGTGEPLNTIYF.

The genes are TRBV7-2 and TRBJ1-4; D remains unclear. Trimming shortened V by 8 bases and J by 0 bases, and 10 bases separated the two germline ends. CDR3 length: 14 amino acids. Germline V lookup: CDR1 SGHTA, CDR2 FQGNSA. The CDR3 nucleotides are TGTGCCAGCGGAAGGAGTGCAACTAATGAAAAACTGTTTTTT. Its protein product is CASGRSATNEKLFF. Complete variable domain (other parts from reference TRBV7-2 and TRBJ1-4): GAGVSQSPSNKVTEKGKDVELRCDPISGHTALYWYRQSLGQGLEFLIYFQGNSAPDKSGLPSDRFSAERTGGSVSTLTIQRTQQEDSAVYLCASGRSATNEKLFFGSGTQLSVL.

CDR3 region: CASSDSMSSNQPQHF. In DNA, the CDR3 is TGTGCCAGCAGTGATTCTATGTCTAGCAATCAGCCCCAGCATTTT. The V gene is TRBV2, the J gene TRBJ1-5; D unclear. V was shortened by 3 bases and J by 0 bases, with 9 bases between the two germline ends. This CDR3 is built from 15 residues. Germline V gives CDR1 SNHLY, CDR2 FYNNEI.

Only a few counts were recorded for this clone. The chain carries TRBV25-1 and TRBJ2-7; 9 bases agree with TRBD1. Trimming cost V 6 bases and J 3 bases; bases outside gene matches: 9. The CDR3 is 15 amino acids. Germline CDR1 is MGHDK and CDR2 is SYGVNS. CDR3 protein: CASSSPGTGYYEQYF. The CDR3 DNA reads as TGTGCCAGCAGCTCCCCCGGGACAGGGTACTACGAGCAGTACTTC.

CDR3 in amino acids: CASSQWGGRNTEAFF. CDR3 DNA sequence: TGTGCCAGCAGTCAATGGGGGGGGCGCAACACTGAAGCTTTCTTT. V is TRBV27 and J is TRBJ1-1; perhaps TRBD1 as D (6 bases). This CDR3 is built from 15 residues. The germline V gene encodes CDR1 MNHEY and CDR2 SMNVEV (reference sequence). The V and J ends lost 5 bases and 2 bases respectively, with 15 bases between them.

The rearrangement uses TRBV4-2 and TRBJ2-1, with 13 bases that match TRBD2. From germline, CDR1 is LGHNA and CDR2 YNFKEQ. The CDR3 has 13 residues. V trimming: 9 bases; J trimming: 7 bases; junction bases outside the gene matches: 3. The CDR3 DNA follows: TGTGCCAGTAGACTAGCGGGGGGTAATGAGCAGTTCTTC. Its translation: CASRLAGGNEQFF.

The chain recombines TRBV6-6 with TRBJ1-2; 9 bases are shared with TRBD1. The V segment lost 6 bases and the J segment 6 bases; nucleotides outside the gene matches: 14. From germline, CDR1 is MNHNY and CDR2 SVGAGI (reference sequence). This CDR3 contains 16 residues. CDR3 bases: TGTGCCAGCAGATCCGGGACAGGGCTGTTTTTGGATGGCTACACCTTC. This codes for CASRSGTGLFLDGYTF.

The chain recombines TRBV6-1 with TRBJ1-2, with D maybe TRBD1 (6 bases). There are 15 residues in the CDR3. Germline CDR1 is MNHNS and CDR2 is SASEGT. Trimming cost V 4 bases and J 3 bases, with 15 bases left between them. In DNA, the CDR3 is TGTGCCAGCAGTGGAAGACAGGCGACCTACTATGGCTACACCTTC. Encoded protein: CASSGRQATYYGYTF.

The sample holds a few counts of this clone. The chain uses TRBV2 and TRBJ2-5; TRBD2 agrees at 14 bases. CDR1 and CDR2 (germline): SNHLY, FYNNEI. The length of the CDR3 is 16 residues. V was clipped by 6 bases and J by 5 bases; unmatched bases: 8. CDR3 amino acids: CASRTGLAGGSETQYF. The CDR3 nucleotides read TGTGCCAGCAGGACCGGACTAGCGGGAGGCTCGGAGACCCAGTACTTC.

The CDR3 loop is CASSSQGVGMNTEAFF. CDR3 sequence (DNA): TGTGCCAGCAGCTCACAGGGGGTAGGGATGAACACTGAAGCTTTCTTT. The genes are TRBV7-3 and TRBJ1-1; 8 bases fit TRBD1. The germline gives CDR1 SGHTA, CDR2 FQGTGA. With 4 bases clipped from V and 0 bases from J, the junction kept 7 bases outside the gene matches. The CDR3 length is 16 residues.

The J gene is TRBJ2-5, the V gene TRBV15, with 10 bases lining up with TRBD2. CDR3 length equals 19 residues. Germline CDR1 and CDR2: LNHNV and YYDKDF (reference sequence). J gave up 5 bases and V 0 bases, and 15 bases lay outside the gene matches. CDR3 in amino acids: CATSRDGDLAGASGETQYF. The CDR3 nucleotides are TGTGCCACCAGCAGAGACGGGGACCTAGCGGGAGCGAGCGGGGAGACCCAGTACTTC.

In this sample, this clone turned up a few times. The chain uses TRBV19 and TRBJ1-2; 8 positions agree with TRBD1. V lost 0 bases, J lost 6 bases, and 3 bases stayed unmatched. This CDR3 has 14 residues. CDR1 and CDR2 (germline): LNHDA, SQIVND (reference sequence). The CDR3 coding sequence is TGTGCCAGTAGTATAGATCAGGGGGCGGATGGCTACACCTTC. Its translation is CASSIDQGADGYTF.

The chain joins TRBV6-5 to TRBJ2-7; TRBD2 matches at 11 bases. This CDR3 is 14 amino acids long. J gave up 3 bases and V 6 bases, and 4 bases lay outside the gene matches. CDR1 and CDR2 from the germline V gene are MNHEY and SVGAGI. The CDR3 loop reads CASRITSGGYEQYF. The CDR3 DNA reads as TGTGCCAGCAGAATAACTAGCGGGGGCTACGAGCAGTACTTC.

This chain uses TRBV27 with TRBJ2-7; possibly TRBD2 for D (5 bases). The length of the CDR3 is 12 residues. Trimming cost V 4 bases and J 4 bases, with 8 bases left between them. Germline V gene data show CDR1 as MNHEY and CDR2 as SMNVEV (reference sequence). DNA for the CDR3: TGTGCCAGCAGTTCCACGGGGTACGAGCAGTACTTC. The encoded protein is CASSSTGYEQYF.

The J gene is TRBJ2-4, the V gene TRBV5-1, with a tentative D call TRBD2 (5 bases). CDR1 and CDR2 (germline): SGHRS, YFSETQ. V lost 4 bases and J lost 1, with 18 bases in between. The CDR3 length is 17 residues. The CDR3 DNA follows: TGCGCCAGCAGCCCCCCCTTTGTGGGAGCGGCCAAAAACATTCAGTACTTC. It is translated as CASSPPFVGAAKNIQYF.

This clone was seen only once. V gene TRBV19 combines with J gene TRBJ1-1, with no clear D. V was cut by 3 bases and J by 4 bases, with 12 bases left in between. Germline CDR1 and CDR2: LNHDA and SQIVND (reference sequence). The length of the CDR3 is 14 residues. The CDR3 coding sequence is TGTGCCAGTAGTATTGGGGAGATGGGCACTGAAGCTTTCTTT. Translation gives CASSIGEMGTEAFF.

There are a few counts of this clone. V and J are TRBV9 and TRBJ2-3; D not certain. Germline V lookup: CDR1 SGDLS, CDR2 YYNGEE. V shed 1 base and J shed 0 bases, with 6 bases lying between them. This CDR3 is 14 amino acids long. CDR3 coding DNA: TGTGCCAGCAGCGTATCATCCAGCACAGATACGCAGTATTTT. As protein: CASSVSSSTDTQYF. The full variable domain, completed using reference TRBV9 and TRBJ2-3, is DSGVTQTPKHLITATGQRVTLRCSPRSGDLSVYWYQQSLDQGLQFLIQYYNGEERAKGNILERFSAQQFPDLHSELNLSSLELGDSALYFCASSVSSSTDTQYFGPGTRLTVL.

The genes are TRBV5-4 and TRBJ2-7; TRBD2 agrees at 9 bases. With 4 bases clipped from V and 0 bases from J, the junction kept 5 bases outside the gene matches. Germline V gene data show CDR1 as SGHNT and CDR2 as YYREEE (reference sequence). The CDR3 is made up of 15 amino acids. CDR3 sequence: CASSPGGRGSYEQYF. CDR3 nucleotide sequence: TGTGCCAGCAGCCCCGGCGGGAGGGGCTCCTACGAGCAGTACTTC.

The V gene is TRBV27, the J gene TRBJ2-7, with TRBD2 matching over 12 bases. This CDR3 is built from 18 residues. J gave up 2 bases and V 4 bases, and 12 bases lay outside the gene matches. Germline V CDR1 and CDR2: MNHEY, SMNVEV (reference sequence). This CDR3 reads CASSSHGLAGGKAYEQYF. The CDR3 DNA sequence: TGTGCCAGCAGTTCCCACGGGCTAGCGGGAGGGAAGGCCTACGAGCAGTACTTC.

CDR3 bases: TGTGCCAGTAGCACCTGGAGCGGGAGGGCCTACGAGCAGTACTTC. Encoded protein: CASSTWSGRAYEQYF. The V and J genes are TRBV19 and TRBJ2-7; 10 nucleotides match TRBD2. The CDR3 consists of 15 residues. CDR1 and CDR2 (germline): LNHDA, SQIVND (reference sequence). The V gene end was trimmed by 6 bases and the J gene end by 2 bases; junction bases not matched to a gene: 7. The full variable domain, completed using reference TRBV19 and TRBJ2-7, is DGGITQSPKYLFRKEGQNVTLSCEQNLNHDAMYWYRQDPGQGLRLIYYSQIVNDFQKGDIAEGYSVSREKKESFPLTVTSAQKNPTAFYLCASSTWSGRAYEQYFGPGTRLTVT.

The J gene is TRBJ2-2, the V gene TRBV7-8; weak D call: TRBD1 (6 bases). The CDR3 is 15 amino acids. Trimming took 0 bases from V and 4 from J, leaving 9 bases between them. Per germline, CDR1 SGHVS and CDR2 FQNEAQ. DNA of the CDR3: TGTGCCAGCAGCTTAGCAGGGACAACCACCGGGGAGCTGTTTTTT. It encodes CASSLAGTTTGELFF.